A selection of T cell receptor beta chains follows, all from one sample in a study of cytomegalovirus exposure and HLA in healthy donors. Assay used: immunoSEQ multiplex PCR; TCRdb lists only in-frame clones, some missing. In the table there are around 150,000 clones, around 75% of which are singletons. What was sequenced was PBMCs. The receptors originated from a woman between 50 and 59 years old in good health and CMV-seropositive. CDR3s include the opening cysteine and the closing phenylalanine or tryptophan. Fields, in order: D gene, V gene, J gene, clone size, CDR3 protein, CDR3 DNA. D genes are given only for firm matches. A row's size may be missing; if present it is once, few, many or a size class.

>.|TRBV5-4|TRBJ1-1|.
CASSTKSRTDEAFF
TGTGCCAGCAGCACGAAGTCAAGGACAGATGAAGCTTTCTTT
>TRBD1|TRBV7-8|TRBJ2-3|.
CASNIQGAADTQYF
TGTGCCAGCAACATACAGGGGGCTGCAGATACGCAGTATTTT
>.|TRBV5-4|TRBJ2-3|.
CASSPGGNFNTDTQYF
TGTGCCAGCAGCCCCGGGGGAAACTTTAACACAGATACGCAGTATTTT
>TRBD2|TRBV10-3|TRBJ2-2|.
CAIKGLANTGELFF
TGTGCCATCAAGGGACTAGCGAACACCGGGGAGCTGTTTTTT
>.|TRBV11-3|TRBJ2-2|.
CASSAGQSNTGELFF
TGTGCCAGCAGCGCCGGACAGTCGAACACCGGGGAGCTGTTTTTT
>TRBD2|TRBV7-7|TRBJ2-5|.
CASSSGRGETQYF
TGTGCCAGCAGCTCAGGGAGGGGAGAGACCCAGTACTTC
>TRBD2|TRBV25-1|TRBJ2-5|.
CASSGLAGGRETQYF
TGTGCCAGCAGTGGATTAGCGGGGGGGCGTGAGACCCAGTACTTC
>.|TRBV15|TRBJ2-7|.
CATSRPQDGSEQYF
TGTGCCACCAGCAGACCGCAAGACGGGTCCGAGCAGTACTTC
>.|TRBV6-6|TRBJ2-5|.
CASRASGVGQKTQYF
TGTGCCAGCAGGGCCTCGGGGGTAGGGCAGAAGACCCAGTACTTC
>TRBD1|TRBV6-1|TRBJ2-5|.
CASRGQGVSETQYF
TGTGCCAGCAGGGGACAGGGGGTTTCCGAGACCCAGTACTTC
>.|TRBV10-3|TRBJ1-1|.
CAISREGGGLAFF
TGTGCCATCAGTAGGGAGGGTGGTGGTTTAGCTTTCTTT
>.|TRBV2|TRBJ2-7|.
CASSRDTSYEQYF
TGTGCCAGCAGTAGGGACACCTCCTACGAGCAGTACTTC
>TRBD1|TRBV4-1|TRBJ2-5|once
CASSQDIIRRDSPKETQYF
TGCGCCAGCAGCCAAGATATAATTAGAAGGGACAGCCCAAAAGAGACCCAGTACTTC
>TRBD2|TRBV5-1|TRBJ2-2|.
CASSLANRGGTGELFF
TGCGCCAGCAGCTTGGCCAACCGGGGGGGCACCGGGGAGCTGTTTTTT
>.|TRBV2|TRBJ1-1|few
CASSVQNTEAFF
TGTGCCAGCAGTGTCCAGAACACTGAAGCTTTCTTT
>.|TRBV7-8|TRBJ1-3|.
CASSLAQGGNTIYF
TGTGCCAGCAGCTTAGCTCAGGGAGGGAACACCATATATTTT
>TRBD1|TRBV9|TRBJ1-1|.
CASTQTGAVNTEAFF
TGTGCCAGCACCCAGACAGGGGCCGTGAACACTGAAGCTTTCTTT
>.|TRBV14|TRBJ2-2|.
CASSHLPGELFF
TGTGCCAGCAGCCACCTCCCCGGGGAGCTGTTTTTT
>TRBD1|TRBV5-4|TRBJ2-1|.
CASSLGQGARNEQFF
TGTGCCAGCAGCTTGGGACAGGGGGCTCGAAATGAGCAGTTCTTC